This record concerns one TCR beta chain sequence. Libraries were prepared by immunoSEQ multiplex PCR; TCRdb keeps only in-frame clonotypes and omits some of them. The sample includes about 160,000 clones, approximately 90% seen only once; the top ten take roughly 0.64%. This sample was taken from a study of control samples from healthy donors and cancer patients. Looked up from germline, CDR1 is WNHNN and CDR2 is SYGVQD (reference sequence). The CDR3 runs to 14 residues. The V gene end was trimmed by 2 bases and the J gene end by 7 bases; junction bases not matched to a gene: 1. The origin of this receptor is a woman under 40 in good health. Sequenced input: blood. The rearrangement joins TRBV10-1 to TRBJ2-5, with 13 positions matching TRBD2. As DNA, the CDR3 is TGCGCCAGCAGTGAGGGGACTAGCGGGGCGACCCAGTACTTC. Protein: CASSEGTSGATQYF.